The next 30 T cell receptor beta chains were all read from a single sample in a study of beta chain features in type 1 diabetes. Expressed TCRB transcripts were sequenced after all isolated RNA was converted to cDNA. TCRdb's table, derived via immunoSEQ multiplex PCR, lists solely in-frame clones and lacks some. The sample has 620,000 or so clones; around 15% are singletons. Source material: naive CD4+ T cells from blood. The receptors shown here come from a man in his late teens or twenties in good health.

This clone was counted only a few times. V is TRBV11-2 and J is TRBJ1-2, with a possible D match to TRBD1 (5 bases). V lost 0 bases and J lost 1, with 18 bases in between. The germline V gene has CDR1 SGHAT and CDR2 FQNNGV. The CDR3 runs to 18 residues. CDR3 loop: CASSLDLGTLNFNYGYTF. The CDR3 nucleotides read TGTGCCAGCAGCTTAGATCTGGGGACCCTAAATTTTAACTATGGCTACACCTTC. Full variable domain (missing parts from reference TRBV11-2 and TRBJ1-2): EAGVAQSPRYKIIEKRQSVAFWCNPISGHATLYWYQQILGQGPKLLIQFQNNGVVDDSQLPKDRFSAERLKGVDSTLKIQPAKLEDSAVYLCASSLDLGTLNFNYGYTFGSGTRLTVV.

This clone was counted a few times. CDR3 in DNA: TGCAGTGCTTATTTTGGAAACACCATATATTTT. This codes for CSAYFGNTIYF. V and J are TRBV20-1 and TRBJ1-3; D unresolved. The V end was cut by 5 bases, the J end by 3 bases, with 5 bases between. The CDR3 loop spans 11 amino acids. The V gene's germline CDR1 is DFQATT and CDR2 SNEGSKA (reference sequence).

This clone was counted between two and nine times. This sequence joins TRBV19 and TRBJ1-1; 8 bases are shared with TRBD1. Germline V gives CDR1 LNHDA, CDR2 SQIVND (reference sequence). V shed 4 bases and J 1 base; nucleotides not matched to a gene: 2. The CDR3 contains 14 residues. The CDR3, as DNA: TGTGCCAGTAGTAGAGGACAGGGGAACACTGAAGCTTTCTTT. The encoded protein is CASSRGQGNTEAFF.

This clone was found a few times. The chain joins TRBV19 to TRBJ2-3; either TRBD1 or TRBD2 may fit D (5 bases each). This CDR3 comprises 16 residues. V lost 3 bases and J 5 bases, leaving 18 bases between the germline ends. Germline lookup yields CDR1 LNHDA and CDR2 SQIVND (reference sequence). The CDR3 DNA reads as TGTGCCAGTAGTATCGGGGACCCCCCGTCCAAAGATACGCAGTATTTT. This translates into CASSIGDPPSKDTQYF.

This clone was observed a handful of times. CDR3 bases: TGTGCCACCAGCAGAGATTTTCTGGGAAACATTCAGTACTTC. It is translated as CATSRDFLGNIQYF. This chain uses TRBV15 with TRBJ2-4; no clear D. Trimming removed 0 bases at V and 6 bases at J, with 9 bases between. The germline gives CDR1 LNHNV, CDR2 YYDKDF (reference sequence). The length of the CDR3 is 14 residues.

This clone was recorded a few times. The rearrangement joins TRBV6-5 to TRBJ2-7; D call uncertain. V gave up 2 bases and J gave up 0 bases, with 8 bases separating them. Germline V gives CDR1 MNHEY, CDR2 SVGAGI. This CDR3 spans 14 amino acids. The CDR3 is CASSYKLASYEQYF. CDR3 DNA sequence: TGTGCCAGCAGTTACAAGCTGGCCTCCTACGAGCAGTACTTC.

The chain carries TRBV4-3 and TRBJ2-1, with D perhaps being TRBD1 or TRBD2 (5 bases each). V was clipped by 0 bases and J by 3 bases, with 12 bases between them. This CDR3 is built from 16 residues. Germline V gene data show CDR1 as LGHNA and CDR2 as YSLEER. The CDR3 reads CASSQDWDHRYNEQFF. The CDR3 DNA reads as TGCGCCAGCAGCCAAGATTGGGACCACCGCTACAATGAGCAGTTCTTC.

The rearrangement links TRBV28 to TRBJ1-5, with TRBD1 matching 9 bases. Looked up from germline, CDR1 is MDHEN and CDR2 is SYDVKM. The CDR3 consists of 15 residues. J lost 3 bases, V lost 5 bases, and 5 bases had no gene match. The CDR3 region has the DNA TGTGCCAGCAGTCCCGGACAGGGGATCAATCAGCCCCAGCATTTT. Amino acid sequence: CASSPGQGINQPQHF.

The rearrangement uses TRBV11-2 and TRBJ2-5; the D is unclear. V was trimmed by 1 base and J by 4 bases, leaving 7 bases between them. The CDR3 sequence is 13 residues long. Germline assignment: CDR1 SGHAT and CDR2 FQNNGV. CDR3 loop: CASSLGTRETQYF. In nucleotides, the CDR3 is TGTGCCAGCAGCTTAGGGACCAGAGAGACCCAGTACTTC.

This chain uses TRBV7-6 with TRBJ1-1, with unresolved D. The CDR3 is 12 amino acids. In germline, CDR1 is SGHVS, CDR2 FNYEAQ. With 5 bases removed from V and 5 bases from J, the gap between germline ends came to 9 bases. The CDR3 spells CASSLGRTEAFF. In DNA, the CDR3 is TGTGCCAGCAGCCTAGGGAGAACTGAAGCTTTCTTT.

This clone has more than one count but fewer than ten. The chain employs TRBV7-2 and TRBJ2-3, with D unclear. This CDR3 is built from 13 residues. Germline CDR1 and CDR2: SGHTA and FQGNSA. The V end lost 7 bases, the J end lost 0 bases, and 8 bases lay between the germline ends. CDR3 bases: TGTGCCAGCAACAGCCGTAGCACAGATACGCAGTATTTT. This encodes CASNSRSTDTQYF.

This clone came up a few times. The genes are TRBV7-2 and TRBJ1-6, with D perhaps matching TRBD1 (5 bases). The CDR3 sequence is 14 residues long. V lost 1 base and J lost 10, with 11 bases in between. From germline, CDR1 is SGHTA and CDR2 FQGNSA. The CDR3 is CASSLGRVLSPLHF. The CDR3 DNA reads as TGTGCCAGCAGCTTAGGCAGGGTACTATCACCCCTCCACTTT.

This clone was seen a few times. The chain is built from TRBV13 and TRBJ2-7; 9 bases fit TRBD1. Germline V gene sequence: CDR1 PRHDT, CDR2 FYEKMQ (reference sequence). V was pared by 5 bases and J by 2 bases, with 4 bases of the junction left unmatched. This CDR3 is 14 amino acids long. CDR3 region: CASSRDRDPYEQYF. CDR3 DNA: TGTGCCAGCAGCCGGGACAGGGACCCCTACGAGCAGTACTTC.

This clone was counted a few times. J is TRBJ2-3 and V is TRBV4-1; tentatively, D is TRBD2 (6 bases). The V end was cut by 4 bases, the J end by 0 bases, with 14 bases between. The V gene's germline CDR1 is MGHRA and CDR2 YSYEKL. This CDR3 comprises 16 residues. The CDR3 sequence: CASSRTGLSSTDTQYF. CDR3 in DNA: TGCGCCAGCAGCCGCACGGGACTTTCTAGCACAGATACGCAGTATTTT.

The table lists this clone with a few counts. This chain uses TRBV7-2 with TRBJ1-6; weak D call: TRBD1 (6 bases). CDR3 size: 15 residues. From germline, CDR1 is SGHTA and CDR2 FQGNSA. The V end was cut by 5 bases, the J end by 9 bases, with 17 bases between. The CDR3 reads CASSPRGAGLSPLHF. As DNA, the CDR3 is TGTGCCAGCAGCCCCCGGGGGGCCGGACTTTCACCCCTCCACTTT.

V is TRBV4-2 and J is TRBJ2-7; 11 nucleotides line up with TRBD2. J lost 3 bases, V lost 1 base, and 14 bases had no gene match. The CDR3 extends over 19 amino acids. The germline gives CDR1 LGHNA, CDR2 YNFKEQ. The CDR3 reads CASSQGELAGVPIDYEQYF. The DNA of the CDR3 is TGTGCCAGCAGCCAAGGGGAACTAGCGGGAGTGCCGATCGACTACGAGCAGTACTTC.

This clone has only a few counts. The genes are TRBV7-9 and TRBJ1-1; the D is unclear. The CDR3 has 14 residues. Between the trimmed V and J ends, which lost 3 bases and 0 bases, there was a span of 8 bases. The germline gives CDR1 SEHNR, CDR2 FQNEAQ (reference sequence). For the CDR3, the DNA is TGTGCCAGCAGCTTTTACAGACTGAACACTGAAGCTTTCTTT. Amino acids: CASSFYRLNTEAFF. The whole variable domain, remainder taken from reference TRBV7-9 and TRBJ1-1, is DTGVSQNPRHKITKRGQNVTFRCDPISEHNRLYWYRQTLGQGPEFLTYFQNEAQLEKSRLLSDRFSAERPKGSFSTLEIQRTEQGDSAMYLCASSFYRLNTEAFFGQGTRLTVV.

The V call is TRBV7-9, the J call TRBJ2-1; D gene ambiguous. This CDR3 is 13 amino acids long. Germline-derived CDR1 and CDR2 are SEHNR and FQNEAQ (reference sequence). V lost 4 bases, J lost 5 bases, and 9 bases lay in between. The CDR3 spells CASSSPDNNEQFF. The DNA for the CDR3 is TGTGCCAGCAGCTCACCGGATAACAATGAGCAGTTCTTC.

The chain employs TRBV9 and TRBJ2-1; D gene uncertain. The CDR3 has 15 amino acids. Trimming cost V 0 bases and J 0 bases, with 7 bases left between them. Germline values: CDR1 SGDLS, CDR2 YYNGEE. CDR3 sequence (DNA): TGTGCCAGCAGCGTAGACTCTCCCTCCTACAATGAGCAGTTCTTC. Translation: CASSVDSPSYNEQFF.

This clone has a handful of counts. Other DNA sequences from this sample encode an identical CDR3 as well. V is TRBV9 and J is TRBJ1-4; D unclear. Trimming shortened V by 4 bases and J by 0 bases, and 10 bases separated the two germline ends. The CDR3 runs to 15 residues. The germline gives CDR1 SGDLS, CDR2 YYNGEE. The CDR3 DNA reads TGTGCCAGCAGCCCTCTCGGGACAACTAATGAAAAACTGTTTTTT. This translates into CASSPLGTTNEKLFF.

The chain uses TRBV19 and TRBJ1-1, with a possible D match to TRBD1 (5 bases). Trimming took off 9 bases at V and 0 bases at J, with 20 bases between the two ends. This CDR3 spans 16 amino acids. From germline, CDR1 is LNHDA and CDR2 SQIVND (reference sequence). CDR3 coding DNA: TGTGCCAGCCAAGCAAACAGGAGCCCCTTGAACACTGAAGCTTTCTTT. This translates into CASQANRSPLNTEAFF.

This rearrangement joins TRBV28 to TRBJ1-2; TRBD1 matches 10 bases. The J segment lost 8 bases and the V segment lost 3 bases, leaving 12 bases of the junction unmatched. Germline assignment: CDR1 MDHEN and CDR2 SYDVKM. The CDR3 contains 16 residues. The CDR3 protein is CASSLTGQGTPGGYTF. The CDR3 nucleotides are TGTGCCAGCAGTTTGACGGGACAGGGGACCCCGGGAGGCTACACCTTC.

This clone was observed a few times. The rearrangement joins TRBV6-6 to TRBJ2-5; D gene uncertain. The V gene's germline CDR1 is MNHNY and CDR2 SVGAGI (reference sequence). The V gene lost 2 bases and the J gene lost 5 bases, with 9 bases spanning the gap. CDR3 size: 13 residues. For the CDR3, the DNA is TGTGCCAGCAGTTACCCTCCTGGGGAGACCCAGTACTTC. It encodes CASSYPPGETQYF.

This clone has only a few counts. The rearrangement uses TRBV5-1 and TRBJ2-1; TRBD2 agrees at 9 bases. The V and J ends lost 4 bases and 1 base, in that order; junction bases with no gene match: 9. The CDR3 is 17 residues long. Germline V lookup: CDR1 SGHRS, CDR2 YFSETQ. The CDR3 sequence: CASSGSRAGGSYNEQFF. In DNA form, the CDR3 reads TGCGCCAGCAGCGGGAGCAGAGCGGGGGGTTCCTACAATGAGCAGTTCTTC.

The CDR3, as DNA: TGTGCCATCAGCTTCTCGGCGGGGGCATGGTACGAGCAGTACTTC. Protein: CAISFSAGAWYEQYF. This chain connects TRBV10-3 to TRBJ2-7, with a possible D match to TRBD2 (7 bases). Germline CDR1 reads ENHRY; CDR2 reads SYGVKD. The V and J ends lost 6 bases and 4 bases respectively, with 19 bases between them. The CDR3 consists of 15 residues.

On this clone itself: In the same sample, other DNA sequences code for this CDR3. The chain is built from TRBV5-1 and TRBJ2-3; no clear D gene. V was cut by 2 bases and J by 2 bases, with 9 bases left in between. Germline assignment: CDR1 SGHRS and CDR2 YFSETQ. The CDR3 consists of 14 residues. CDR3 coding DNA: TGCGCCAGCAGCTTAGGCCAGGACACAGATACGCAGTATTTT. Its translation: CASSLGQDTDTQYF.

This clone occurred a few times. This rearrangement joins TRBV9 to TRBJ2-7, with 10 bases matching TRBD2. The CDR3 loop spans 14 amino acids. Germline V CDR1 and CDR2: SGDLS, YYNGEE. The V gene end was trimmed by 2 bases and the J gene end by 5 bases; junction bases not matched to a gene: 4. The CDR3 DNA is TGTGCCAGCAGCGTCACTAGCGGGGATCACGAGCAGTACTTC. Its translation: CASSVTSGDHEQYF.

The chain joins TRBV18 to TRBJ2-7; TRBD1 or TRBD2 may be the D gene (5 bases each). This CDR3 spans 13 amino acids. Germline V gene data show CDR1 as KGHSH and CDR2 as LQKENI. V was clipped by 5 bases and J by 3 bases, with 11 bases between them. CDR3 DNA: TGTGCCAGCTCAGAGGGACGGAACTACGAGCAGTACTTC. This translates into CASSEGRNYEQYF.

For the CDR3, the DNA is TGCGCCAGCAGCCAAGAGGTCAGCACAGATACGCAGTATTTT. Protein product: CASSQEVSTDTQYF. The V call is TRBV4-3, the J call TRBJ2-3; D gene ambiguous. Trimming took 0 bases from V and 0 from J, leaving 4 bases between them. The length of the CDR3 is 14 residues. The germline V gene has CDR1 LGHNA and CDR2 YSLEER.

The V call is TRBV5-4, the J call TRBJ1-2; 7 bases map to TRBD1. Germline V lookup: CDR1 SGHNT, CDR2 YYREEE (reference sequence). Trimming cost V 7 bases and J 6 bases; bases outside gene matches: 9. This CDR3 has 13 residues. The CDR3 is CASHKGAGHGYTF. The CDR3 region has the DNA TGTGCCAGCCATAAGGGGGCAGGGCATGGCTACACCTTC.